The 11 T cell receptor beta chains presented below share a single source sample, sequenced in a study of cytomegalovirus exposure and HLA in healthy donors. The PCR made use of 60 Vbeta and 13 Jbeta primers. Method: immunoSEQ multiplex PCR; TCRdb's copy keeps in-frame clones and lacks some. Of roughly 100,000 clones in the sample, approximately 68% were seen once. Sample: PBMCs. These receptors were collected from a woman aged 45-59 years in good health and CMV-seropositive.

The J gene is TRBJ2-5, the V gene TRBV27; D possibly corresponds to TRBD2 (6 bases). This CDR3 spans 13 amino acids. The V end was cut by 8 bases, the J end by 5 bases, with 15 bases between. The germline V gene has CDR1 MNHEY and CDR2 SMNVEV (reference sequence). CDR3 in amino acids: CASGQDYEETQYF. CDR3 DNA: TGTGCCAGCGGGCAGGACTATGAGGAGACCCAGTACTTC.

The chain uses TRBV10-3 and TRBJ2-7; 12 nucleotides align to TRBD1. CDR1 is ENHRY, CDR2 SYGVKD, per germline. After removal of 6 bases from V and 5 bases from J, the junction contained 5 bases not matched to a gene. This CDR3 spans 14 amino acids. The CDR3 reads CAIRSGTGGHEQYF. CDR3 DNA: TGTGCCATCAGGTCCGGGACAGGGGGCCACGAGCAGTACTTC.

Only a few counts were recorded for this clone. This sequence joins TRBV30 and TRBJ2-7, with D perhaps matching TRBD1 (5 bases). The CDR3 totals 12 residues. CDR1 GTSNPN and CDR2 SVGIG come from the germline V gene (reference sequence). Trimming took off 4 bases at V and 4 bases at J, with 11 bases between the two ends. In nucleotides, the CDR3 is TGTGCCTGGACAGGGATCGGATACGAGCAGTACTTC. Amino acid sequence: CAWTGIGYEQYF. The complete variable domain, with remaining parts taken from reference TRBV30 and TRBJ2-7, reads SQTIHQWPATLVQPVGSPLSLECTVEGTSNPNLYWYRQAAGRGLQLLFYSVGIGQISSEVPQNLSASRPQDRQFILSSKKLLLSDSGFYLCAWTGIGYEQYFGPGTRLTVT.

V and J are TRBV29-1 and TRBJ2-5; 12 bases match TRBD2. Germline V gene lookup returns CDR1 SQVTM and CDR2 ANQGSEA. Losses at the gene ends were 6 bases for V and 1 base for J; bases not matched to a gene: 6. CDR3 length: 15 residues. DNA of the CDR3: TGCAGCGTCGGGACTAGCGGGCCTCCCCAAGAGACCCAGTACTTC. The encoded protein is CSVGTSGPPQETQYF.

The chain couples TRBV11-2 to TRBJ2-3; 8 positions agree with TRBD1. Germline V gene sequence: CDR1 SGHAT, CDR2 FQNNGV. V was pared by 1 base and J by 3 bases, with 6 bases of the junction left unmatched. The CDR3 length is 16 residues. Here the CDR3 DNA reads TGTGCCAGCAGCTTAGGTACGGACAGGGTGACAGATACGCAGTATTTT. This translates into CASSLGTDRVTDTQYF.

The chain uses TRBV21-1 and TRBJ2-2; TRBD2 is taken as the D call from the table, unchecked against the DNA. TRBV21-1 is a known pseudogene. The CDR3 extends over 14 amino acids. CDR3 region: CASSKDKPGGELFF. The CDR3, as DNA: TGTGCCAGCAGCAAAGACAAACCGGGCGGGGAGCTGTTTTTT.

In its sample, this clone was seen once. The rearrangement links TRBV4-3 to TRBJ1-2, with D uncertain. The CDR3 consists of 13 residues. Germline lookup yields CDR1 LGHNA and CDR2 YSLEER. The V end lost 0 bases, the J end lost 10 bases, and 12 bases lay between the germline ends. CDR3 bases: TGCGCCAGCAGCCAAGATATAGAACGGGACTACACCTTC. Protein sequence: CASSQDIERDYTF.

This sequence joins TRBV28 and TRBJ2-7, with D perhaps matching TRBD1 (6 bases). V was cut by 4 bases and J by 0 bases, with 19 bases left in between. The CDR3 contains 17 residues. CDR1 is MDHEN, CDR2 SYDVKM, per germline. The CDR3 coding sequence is TGTGCCAGCAGTTCAGACCTGACAGGAATAAGCTCCTACGAGCAGTACTTC. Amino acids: CASSSDLTGISSYEQYF.

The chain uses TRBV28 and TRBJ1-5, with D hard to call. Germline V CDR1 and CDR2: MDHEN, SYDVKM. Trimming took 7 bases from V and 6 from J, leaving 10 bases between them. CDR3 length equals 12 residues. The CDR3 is CASTARGQPQHF. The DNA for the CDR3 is TGTGCCAGCACGGCGCGAGGTCAGCCCCAGCATTTT.

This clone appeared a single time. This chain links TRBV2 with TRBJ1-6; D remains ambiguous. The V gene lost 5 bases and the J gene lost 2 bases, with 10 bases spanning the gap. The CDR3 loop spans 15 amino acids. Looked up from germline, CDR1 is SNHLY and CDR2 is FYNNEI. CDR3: CASSLAKPYNSPLHF. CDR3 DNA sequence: TGTGCCAGCAGTCTAGCTAAACCCTATAATTCACCCCTCCACTTT. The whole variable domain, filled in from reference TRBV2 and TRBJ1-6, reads EPEVTQTPSHQVTQMGQEVILRCVPISNHLYFYWYRQILGQKVEFLVSFYNNEISEKSEIFDDQFSVERPDGSNFTLKIRSTKLEDSAMYFCASSLAKPYNSPLHFGNGTRLTVT.

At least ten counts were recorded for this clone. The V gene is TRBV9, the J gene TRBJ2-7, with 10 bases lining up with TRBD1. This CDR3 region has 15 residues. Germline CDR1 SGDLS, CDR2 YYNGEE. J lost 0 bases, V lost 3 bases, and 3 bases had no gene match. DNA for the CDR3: TGTGCCAGCAGCGAGGGACAGGGGAGCTCCTACGAGCAGTACTTC. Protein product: CASSEGQGSSYEQYF. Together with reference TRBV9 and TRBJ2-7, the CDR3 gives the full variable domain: DSGVTQTPKHLITATGQRVTLRCSPRSGDLSVYWYQQSLDQGLQFLIQYYNGEERAKGNILERFSAQQFPDLHSELNLSSLELGDSALYFCASSEGQGSSYEQYFGPGTRLTVT.